Shown below are 30 T cell receptor beta chains from a single sample sequenced in a study of blood T cells in healthy people across ages. It was with a sample-barcoded 5' primer and a J-beta primer mix that a second PCR of roughly 6 to 12 cycles was run. Via MiXCR, TCRdb re-called the 5' RACE reads, giving one row per CDR3 protein. The sample yields 750,000 to 850,000 distinct CDR3 sequences, just under 25% seen once. These data were also reused for a study on T cells of mothers and their children.

Sequencing was carried out using blood. All receptors come from a boy between 10 and 17 years old in good health.

This clonotype was recorded a few times. CDR3 sequence reads: CASSLPPHGTDNSPLHF. In DNA form, the CDR3 reads TGTGCCAGCAGCTTACCTCCCCACGGGACAGACAATTCACCCCTCCACTTT. J is TRBJ1-6 and V is TRBV7-2; 7 bases fit TRBD1. The ends lost 2 bases at V and 7 bases at J; junction bases unmatched: 11. From germline, CDR1 is SGHTA and CDR2 FQGNSA. The CDR3 sequence is 17 residues long.

The genes are TRBV24-1 and TRBJ1-4; 7 nucleotides line up with TRBD1. Germline V gene lookup returns CDR1 KGHDR and CDR2 SFDVKD. The J segment lost 8 bases and the V segment lost 3 bases, leaving 14 bases of the junction unmatched. The CDR3 totals 17 residues. CDR3 in amino acids: CATSDGLRGGTREKLFF. CDR3 DNA: TGTGCCACCAGTGATGGCCTTAGAGGGGGCACCCGGGAAAAACTGTTTTTT.

The V call is TRBV2, the J call TRBJ1-4; D may be TRBD1 (6 bases). Germline loops: CDR1 SNHLY, CDR2 FYNNEI. This CDR3 region has 15 residues. V was trimmed by 5 bases and J by 5 bases, leaving 15 bases between them. CDR3 nucleotides: TGTGCCAGCAGTTTGGTAGCAGGGGCCAATGAAAAACTGTTTTTT. Amino acids: CASSLVAGANEKLFF.

The chain links TRBV4-1 to TRBJ2-1, with TRBD1 matching 12 bases. The V gene's germline CDR1 is MGHRA and CDR2 YSYEKL. The CDR3 covers 18 residues. Trimming cost V 1 base and J 6 bases; bases outside gene matches: 10. DNA for the CDR3: TGCGCCAGCAGCCAAGTGAATATGGGACAGGGGGCTTTCAATGAGCAGTTCTTC. Protein: CASSQVNMGQGAFNEQFF.

This clonotype has a single count. The rearrangement joins TRBV11-3 to TRBJ2-1; D gene unclear. Germline V lookup: CDR1 SGHNT, CDR2 YENEEA. The CDR3 contains 13 residues. Trimming cost V 1 base and J 10 bases, with 11 bases left between them. This CDR3 is CASSLGLPGEQFF. The CDR3 bases are TGTGCCAGCAGCTTAGGACTCCCCGGAGAGCAGTTCTTC.

This chain links TRBV3-1 with TRBJ1-2; D call uncertain. V lost 2 bases to trimming and J lost 2 bases, with 12 bases between them. Per germline, CDR1 LGHDT and CDR2 YNNKEL (reference sequence). The CDR3 loop spans 15 amino acids. Here the CDR3 reads CASSQNPSGNYGYTF. The DNA of the CDR3 is TGTGCCAGCAGCCAAAATCCCTCGGGGAACTATGGCTACACCTTC. The complete variable domain, with remaining parts taken from reference TRBV3-1 and TRBJ1-2, reads DTAVSQTPKYLVTQMGNDKSIKCEQNLGHDTMYWYKQDSKKFLKIMFSYNNKELIINETVPNRFSPKSPDKAHLNLHINSLELGDSAVYFCASSQNPSGNYGYTFGSGTRLTVV.

V and J are TRBV5-1 and TRBJ2-5, with D possibly being TRBD1 (6 bases). Trimming removed 4 bases at V and 1 base at J, with 11 bases between. Germline V gene lookup returns CDR1 SGHRS and CDR2 YFSETQ. The CDR3 contains 14 residues. CDR3 DNA: TGCGCCAGCAGCGGATACAGGGCCCAAGAGACCCAGTACTTC. It encodes CASSGYRAQETQYF.

A few counts support this clonotype. V gene TRBV27 combines with J gene TRBJ2-5, with 12 positions matching TRBD2. The CDR3 has 17 residues. Germline values: CDR1 MNHEY, CDR2 SMNVEV (reference sequence). Germline trimming cut 5 bases from V and 5 bases from J; bases unmatched to any gene: 12. The CDR3 here is CASSPGTSGYYRETQYF. The CDR3, as DNA: TGTGCCAGCAGTCCGGGGACTAGCGGGTACTACCGGGAGACCCAGTACTTC.

V is TRBV4-3 and J is TRBJ1-4; possibly TRBD1 for D (6 bases). The length of the CDR3 is 16 residues. With 0 bases removed from V and 8 bases from J, the gap between germline ends came to 16 bases. Germline V gives CDR1 LGHNA, CDR2 YSLEER. The CDR3 reads CASSQESTGRGEKLFF. Here the CDR3 DNA reads TGCGCCAGCAGCCAAGAATCGACAGGACGAGGGGAAAAACTGTTTTTT.

This clonotype was detected ten times or more. The chain joins TRBV29-1 to TRBJ2-1; TRBD2 agrees at 12 bases. CDR1 and CDR2 (germline): SQVTM, ANQGSEA. The CDR3 runs 16 residues. V gave up 7 bases and J gave up 1 base; unmatched junction bases: 8. CDR3 loop: CSAQSLAGGSYNEQFF. The CDR3 coding sequence is TGCAGCGCTCAATCCCTAGCGGGGGGGTCCTACAATGAGCAGTTCTTC.

The CDR3, as DNA: TGTGCCAGCAGCGTAGACGGGAGGATCTACGAGCAGTACTTC. Residues: CASSVDGRIYEQYF. The chain joins TRBV9 to TRBJ2-5; 7 bases match TRBD2. The tail of the sequence fits TRBJ2-7 better, so the J call may be wrong. This CDR3 comprises 14 residues. Germline V lookup: CDR1 SGDLS, CDR2 YYNGEE.

The gene calls are TRBV24-1 and TRBJ2-1, with D perhaps assigned TRBD1 or TRBD2 (5 bases each). The CDR3 covers 12 residues. V lost 0 bases and J 9 bases, leaving 5 bases between the germline ends. CDR1 KGHDR and CDR2 SFDVKD come from the germline V gene. CDR3 loop: CATSDLGGEQFF. CDR3 DNA: TGTGCCACCAGTGATTTGGGGGGTGAGCAGTTCTTC.

This chain connects TRBV15 to TRBJ2-3; D is unclear. The V and J ends lost 1 base and 1 base respectively, with 9 bases between them. Per the germline V gene, CDR1 is LNHNV and CDR2 is YYDKDF (reference sequence). The CDR3 is 15 amino acids. This CDR3 reads CATSRGGDGTDTQYF. For the CDR3, the DNA is TGTGCCACCAGCAGAGGGGGTGATGGCACAGATACGCAGTATTTT. Full variable domain (remainder filled in from reference TRBV15 and TRBJ2-3): DAMVIQNPRYQVTQFGKPVTLSCSQTLNHNVMYWYQQKSSQAPKLLFHYYDKDFNNEADTPDNFQSRRPNTSFCFLDIRSPGLGDTAMYLCATSRGGDGTDTQYFGPGTRLTVL.

There are a few counts of this clonotype. The rearrangement joins TRBV10-3 to TRBJ2-1, with 8 bases matching TRBD1. V was clipped by 4 bases and J by 3 bases; unmatched bases: 5. This CDR3 contains 15 residues. The germline CDR1 and CDR2 sequences are ENHRY and SYGVKD. CDR3 sequence: CAISAGQGNYNEQFF. The CDR3 DNA sequence: TGTGCCATCAGTGCAGGACAGGGTAACTACAATGAGCAGTTCTTC.

The V and J genes are TRBV27 and TRBJ2-1, with TRBD2 matching over 8 bases. The V gene end was trimmed by 1 base and the J gene end by 3 bases; junction bases not matched to a gene: 5. The CDR3 has 16 amino acids. The V gene's germline CDR1 is MNHEY and CDR2 SMNVEV (reference sequence). CDR3 sequence reads: CASSLLAGGDYNEQFF. The CDR3 nucleotides read TGTGCCAGCAGTTTATTGGCGGGGGGCGACTACAATGAGCAGTTCTTC.

The chain links TRBV2 to TRBJ2-1; 7 bases agree with TRBD2. After removal of 7 bases from V and 0 bases from J, the junction contained 9 bases not matched to a gene. The CDR3 runs to 16 residues. Germline CDR1 reads SNHLY; CDR2 reads FYNNEI. Here the CDR3 DNA reads TGTGCCAGCACTGACCTAGCGGCCATCTCCTACAATGAGCAGTTCTTC. Amino acid sequence: CASTDLAAISYNEQFF.

The chain combines TRBV12-3 or TRBV12-4 with TRBJ1-1; D call uncertain. The CDR3 runs to 12 residues. V was shortened by 4 bases and J by 8 bases, with 11 bases between the two germline ends. The CDR3 here is CASSSRLTEAFF. Here the CDR3 DNA reads TGTGCCAGCAGTTCCCGTTTAACAGAAGCTTTCTTT.

The gene calls are TRBV30 and TRBJ2-1, with D tentatively TRBD1 (6 bases). The end of the DNA fits TRBJ2-7 better, so the J call may be wrong. CDR3 size: 15 residues. From germline, CDR1 is GTSNPN and CDR2 SVGIG (reference sequence). The CDR3 protein is CAWRDSRKNTYEQYF. CDR3 DNA: TGTGCCTGGAGGGACAGCCGGAAGAATACCTACGAGCAGTACTTC.

This chain joins TRBV12-3 or TRBV12-4 and TRBJ1-5; tentatively, D is TRBD1 (6 bases). The CDR3 contains 14 residues. Trimming pared 6 bases from V and 11 bases from J, leaving 20 bases between. CDR3 sequence (DNA): TGTGCCAGCAGCCGGGACATCGGGGCTTGGGCCCAGCATTTT. This codes for CASSRDIGAWAQHF.

In regard to this clonotype: This likely comes from a read error, as the CDR3 has no conserved phenylalanine or tryptophan at its end. The chain combines TRBV20-1 with TRBJ2-7; 7 bases align to TRBD2. Per germline, CDR1 DFQATT and CDR2 SNEGSKA (reference sequence). V shed 1 base and J 1 base; nucleotides not matched to a gene: 7. The CDR3 sequence is 15 residues long. CDR3 sequence: CSARVSSAGSYEQYS. CDR3 in DNA: TGCAGTGCTAGAGTAAGTTCAGCGGGGTCCTACGAGCAGTACTCC.

This clonotype has more than one count but fewer than ten. This rearrangement joins TRBV9 to TRBJ1-3; D unclear. The CDR3 runs to 15 residues. From germline, CDR1 is SGDLS and CDR2 YYNGEE. V lost 2 bases to trimming and J lost 0 bases, with 9 bases between them. The CDR3: CASSVNSLSGNTIYF. In DNA form, the CDR3 reads TGTGCCAGCAGCGTTAACTCCCTCTCTGGAAACACCATATATTTT.

The rearrangement uses TRBV6-1 and TRBJ2-5; weak D call: TRBD2 (7 bases). Germline lookup yields CDR1 MNHNS and CDR2 SASEGT. This CDR3 region has 14 residues. V shed 4 bases and J shed 5 bases, with 14 bases lying between them. The CDR3 here is CASSVAGEGETQYF. As DNA, the CDR3 is TGTGCCAGCAGTGTGGCAGGGGAGGGGGAGACCCAGTACTTC.

The J gene is TRBJ1-1, the V gene TRBV18; D unresolved. The CDR3 is 14 residues long. From germline, CDR1 is KGHSH and CDR2 LQKENI. V was trimmed by 6 bases and J by 0 bases, leaving 11 bases between them. CDR3 sequence reads: CASSPTPLNTEAFF. Written as DNA, the CDR3 is TGTGCCAGCTCCCCCACGCCGTTGAACACTGAAGCTTTCTTT.

The chain has TRBV29-1 and TRBJ2-1, with D tentatively TRBD1 or TRBD2 (5 bases each). Germline assignment: CDR1 SQVTM and CDR2 ANQGSEA. The CDR3 contains 13 residues. Trimming shortened V by 4 bases and J by 7 bases, and 14 bases separated the two germline ends. CDR3 residues: CSVVAGTGNEQFF. CDR3 bases: TGCAGCGTTGTAGCAGGGACCGGTAATGAGCAGTTCTTC.

This clonotype has ten or more counts. The chain links TRBV19 to TRBJ1-5; no reliable D call. The germline V gene encodes CDR1 LNHDA and CDR2 SQIVND (reference sequence). The CDR3 loop spans 12 amino acids. The ends were cut back, 9 bases at V and 0 bases at J, with 6 bases in the middle. The CDR3 region has the DNA TGTGCCAGCAGGAGTAGCAATCAGCCCCAGCATTTT. This encodes CASRSSNQPQHF.

The chain has TRBV18 and TRBJ1-5, with no clear D. The CDR3 has 14 amino acids. Germline V gene data show CDR1 as KGHSH and CDR2 as LQKENI. The germline V and J ends were trimmed by 3 bases and 2 bases, with 8 bases remaining between them. The CDR3 nucleotides read TGTGCCAGCTCACCGTCCGCCGGCAATCAGCCCCAGCATTTT. It specifies CASSPSAGNQPQHF.

This clonotype was picked up a small number of times. The rearrangement links TRBV4-3 to TRBJ2-7; TRBD2 might be the D (6 bases). CDR1 and CDR2 (germline): LGHNA, YSLEER. The ends were cut back, 0 bases at V and 5 bases at J, with 17 bases in the middle. CDR3 length equals 16 residues. The CDR3 reads CASSQDPLGTPDEQYF. The DNA of the CDR3 is TGCGCCAGCAGCCAAGACCCGCTCGGGACTCCCGACGAGCAGTACTTC.

V and J are TRBV7-2 and TRBJ2-5; the D is unclear. CDR1 and CDR2 from the germline V gene are SGHTA and FQGNSA. CDR3 size: 16 residues. With 5 bases removed from V and 2 bases from J, the gap between germline ends came to 18 bases. The DNA of the CDR3 is TGTGCCAGCAGCCCTAGACTCAAGCGTTATCAAGAGACCCAGTACTTC. It specifies CASSPRLKRYQETQYF.

This clonotype was found a few times. This sequence joins TRBV7-9 and TRBJ1-2; D is possibly TRBD1 (5 bases). Germline CDR1 and CDR2: SEHNR and FQNEAQ (reference sequence). This CDR3 spans 12 amino acids. Trimming stripped 7 bases from V and 14 bases from J, with 20 bases between. The CDR3 loop is CASTFMDTARTF. The CDR3 DNA sequence: TGTGCCAGCACCTTCATGGACACGGCTCGTACCTTC.

This clonotype has more than one count but fewer than ten. This chain connects TRBV10-3 to TRBJ1-2, with D unresolved. In germline, CDR1 is ENHRY, CDR2 SYGVKD. CDR3 length equals 13 residues. Deletions cut 4 bases from V and 2 bases from J, with 8 bases between. DNA for the CDR3: TGTGCCATCAGTGGCGGGGTAAACTATGGCTACACCTTC. Translating it yields CAISGGVNYGYTF.